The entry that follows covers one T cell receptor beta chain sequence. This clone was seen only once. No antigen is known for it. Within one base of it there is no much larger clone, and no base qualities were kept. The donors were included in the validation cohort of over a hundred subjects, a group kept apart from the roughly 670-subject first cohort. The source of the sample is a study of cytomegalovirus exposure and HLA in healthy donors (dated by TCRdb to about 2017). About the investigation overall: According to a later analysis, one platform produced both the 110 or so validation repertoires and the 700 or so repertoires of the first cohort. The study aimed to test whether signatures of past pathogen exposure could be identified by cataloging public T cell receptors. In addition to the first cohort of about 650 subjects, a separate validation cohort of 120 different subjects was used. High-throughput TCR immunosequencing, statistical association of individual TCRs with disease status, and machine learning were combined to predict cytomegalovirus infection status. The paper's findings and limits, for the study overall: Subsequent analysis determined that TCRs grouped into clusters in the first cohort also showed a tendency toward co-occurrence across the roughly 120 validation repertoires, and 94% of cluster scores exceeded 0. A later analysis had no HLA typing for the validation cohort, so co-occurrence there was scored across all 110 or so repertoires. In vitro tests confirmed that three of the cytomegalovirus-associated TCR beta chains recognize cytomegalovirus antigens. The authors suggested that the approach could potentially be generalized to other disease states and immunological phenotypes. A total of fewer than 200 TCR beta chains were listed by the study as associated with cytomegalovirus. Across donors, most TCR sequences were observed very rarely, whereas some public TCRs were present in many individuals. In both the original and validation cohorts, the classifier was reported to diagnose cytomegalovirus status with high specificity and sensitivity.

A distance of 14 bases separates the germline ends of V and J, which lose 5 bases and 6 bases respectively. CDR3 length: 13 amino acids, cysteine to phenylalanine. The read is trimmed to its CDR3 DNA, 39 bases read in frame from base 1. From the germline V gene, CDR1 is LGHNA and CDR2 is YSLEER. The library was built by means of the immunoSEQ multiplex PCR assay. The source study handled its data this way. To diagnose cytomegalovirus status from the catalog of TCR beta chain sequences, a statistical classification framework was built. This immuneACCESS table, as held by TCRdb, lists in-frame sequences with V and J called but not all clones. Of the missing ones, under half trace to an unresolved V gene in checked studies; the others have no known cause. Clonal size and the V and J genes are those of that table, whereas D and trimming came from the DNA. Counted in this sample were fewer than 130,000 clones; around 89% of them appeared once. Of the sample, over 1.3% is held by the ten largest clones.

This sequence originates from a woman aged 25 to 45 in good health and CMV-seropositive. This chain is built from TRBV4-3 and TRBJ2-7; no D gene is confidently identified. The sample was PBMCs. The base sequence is TGCGCCAGCAGCATAATACGAGCCTCCGAGCAGTACTTC. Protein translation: CASSIIRASEQYF.